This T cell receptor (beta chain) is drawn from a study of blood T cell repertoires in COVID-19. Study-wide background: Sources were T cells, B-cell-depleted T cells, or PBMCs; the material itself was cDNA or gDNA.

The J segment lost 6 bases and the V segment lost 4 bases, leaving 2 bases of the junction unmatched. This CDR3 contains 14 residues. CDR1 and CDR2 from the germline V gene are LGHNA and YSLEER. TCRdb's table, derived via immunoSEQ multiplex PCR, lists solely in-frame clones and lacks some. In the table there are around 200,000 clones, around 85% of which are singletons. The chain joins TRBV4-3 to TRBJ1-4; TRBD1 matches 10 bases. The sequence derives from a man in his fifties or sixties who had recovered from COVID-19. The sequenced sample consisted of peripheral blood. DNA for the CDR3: TGCGCCAGCAGCCGACAGGGGGCGGATGAAAAACTGTTTTTT. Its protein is CASSRQGADEKLFF.